This T cell receptor (beta chain) was documented in a study of identical twins. One entry per CDR3 protein results from TCRdb running MiXCR on the 5' RACE reads. Of roughly 770,000 distinct CDR3 sequences in the sample, 15% to 20% are singletons; the top ten hold roughly 13%. These data also featured in a second study, about T cells expressing NK-cell markers.

This clonotype was obtained from a woman aged 18 to 35 in good health. Sequenced sample: PBMCs.

CDR3 in amino acids: CASSFAGAGEQYF. The CDR3 nucleotides read TGTGCCAGCAGCTTTGCGGGGGCTGGCGAGCAGTACTTC. The chain combines TRBV7-2 with TRBJ2-7; D perhaps matches TRBD2 (7 bases). There are 13 residues in the CDR3. V lost 3 bases and J 6 bases, leaving 12 bases between the germline ends. Per germline, CDR1 SGHTA and CDR2 FQGNSA.